The T cell receptor (beta chain) under discussion was sequenced for a study of blood T cell repertoires in COVID-19. Sequencing was performed with immunoSEQ multiplex PCR; in TCRdb, only in-frame clones are kept and a portion is missing. Of over 20,000 clones detected, 81% appear once; the ten largest clones hold more than 6.5%. Trimming removed 7 bases from V and 0 bases from J; junction bases left unmatched: 6. Germline V gene lookup returns CDR1 MNHEY and CDR2 SVGAGI. This CDR3 is 14 amino acids long. V and J are TRBV6-5 and TRBJ2-7; 7 nucleotides line up with TRBD2. Specimen: peripheral blood. The sequence came from a man in his 70s with acute or convalescent COVID-19. CDR3 DNA: TGTGCCAGCAATTTGGGGGGGGACTCCTACGAGCAGTACTTC. Translating it yields CASNLGGDSYEQYF.